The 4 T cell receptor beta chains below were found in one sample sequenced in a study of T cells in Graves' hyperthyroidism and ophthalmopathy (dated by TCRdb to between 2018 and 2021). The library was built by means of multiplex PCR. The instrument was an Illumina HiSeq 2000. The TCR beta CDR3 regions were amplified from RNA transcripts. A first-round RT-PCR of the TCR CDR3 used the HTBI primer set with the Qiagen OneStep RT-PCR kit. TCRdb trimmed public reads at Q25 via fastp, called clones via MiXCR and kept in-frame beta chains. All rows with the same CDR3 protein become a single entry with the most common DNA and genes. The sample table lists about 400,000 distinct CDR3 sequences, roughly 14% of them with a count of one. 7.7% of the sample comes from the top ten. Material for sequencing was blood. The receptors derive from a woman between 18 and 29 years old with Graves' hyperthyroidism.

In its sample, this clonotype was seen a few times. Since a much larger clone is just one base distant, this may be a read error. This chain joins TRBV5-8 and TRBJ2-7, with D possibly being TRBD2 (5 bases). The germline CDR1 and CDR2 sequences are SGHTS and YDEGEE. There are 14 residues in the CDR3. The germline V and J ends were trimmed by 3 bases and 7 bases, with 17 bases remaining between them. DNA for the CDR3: TGTGCCAGCAGCTACGGGCCCTTTTCGGGGGAGCAGTACTTC. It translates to CASSYGPFSGEQYF.

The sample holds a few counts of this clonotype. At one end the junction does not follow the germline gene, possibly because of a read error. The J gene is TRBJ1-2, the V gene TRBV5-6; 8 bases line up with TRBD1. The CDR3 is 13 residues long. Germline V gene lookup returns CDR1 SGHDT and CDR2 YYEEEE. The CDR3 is CASSFDRGGGYTF. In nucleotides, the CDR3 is TGCGCCAGCAGCTTCGACAGGGGAGGAGGCTACACCTTC.

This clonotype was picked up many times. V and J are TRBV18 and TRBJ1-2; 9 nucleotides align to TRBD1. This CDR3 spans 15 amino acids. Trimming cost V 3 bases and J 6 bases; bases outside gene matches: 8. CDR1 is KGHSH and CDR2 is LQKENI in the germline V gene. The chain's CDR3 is CASSPGRDRDHGYTF. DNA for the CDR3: TGTGCCAGCTCACCTGGAAGGGACAGGGACCATGGCTACACCTTC.

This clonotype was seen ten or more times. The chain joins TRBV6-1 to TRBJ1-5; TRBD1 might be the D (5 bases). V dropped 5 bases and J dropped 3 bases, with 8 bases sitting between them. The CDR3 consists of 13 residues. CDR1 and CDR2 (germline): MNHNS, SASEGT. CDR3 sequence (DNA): TGTGCCAGCAGTTGGGGGAACAATCAGCCCCAGCATTTT. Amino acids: CASSWGNNQPQHF.